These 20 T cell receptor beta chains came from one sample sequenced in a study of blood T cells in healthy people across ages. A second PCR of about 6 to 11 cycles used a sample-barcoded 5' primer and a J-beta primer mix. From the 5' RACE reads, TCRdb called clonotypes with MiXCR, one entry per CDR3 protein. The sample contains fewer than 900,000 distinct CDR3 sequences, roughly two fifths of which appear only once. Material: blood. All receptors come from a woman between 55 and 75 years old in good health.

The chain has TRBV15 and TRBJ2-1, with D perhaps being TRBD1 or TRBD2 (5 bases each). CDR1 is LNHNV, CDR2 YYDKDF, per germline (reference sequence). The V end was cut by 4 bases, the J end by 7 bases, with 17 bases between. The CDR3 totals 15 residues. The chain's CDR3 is CATSTGLPGANEQFF. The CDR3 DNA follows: TGTGCCACCAGCACAGGACTCCCCGGGGCTAATGAGCAGTTCTTC. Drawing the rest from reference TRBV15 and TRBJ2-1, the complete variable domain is DAMVIQNPRYQVTQFGKPVTLSCSQTLNHNVMYWYQQKSSQAPKLLFHYYDKDFNNEADTPDNFQSRRPNTSFCFLDIRSPGLGDTAMYLCATSTGLPGANEQFFGPGTRLTVL.

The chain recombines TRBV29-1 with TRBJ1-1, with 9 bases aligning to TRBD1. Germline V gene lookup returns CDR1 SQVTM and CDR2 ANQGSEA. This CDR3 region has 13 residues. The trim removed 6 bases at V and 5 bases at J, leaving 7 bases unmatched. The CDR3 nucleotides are TGCAGCGTGAAGGACAGGGGTGATACTGAAGCTTTCTTT. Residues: CSVKDRGDTEAFF.

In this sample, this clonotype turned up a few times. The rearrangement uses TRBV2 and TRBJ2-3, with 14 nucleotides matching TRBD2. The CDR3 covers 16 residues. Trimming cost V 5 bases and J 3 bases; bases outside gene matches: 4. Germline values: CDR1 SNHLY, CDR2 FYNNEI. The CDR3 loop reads CASSLTSGGATDTQYF. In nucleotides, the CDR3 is TGTGCCAGCAGTTTGACTAGCGGGGGGGCGACAGATACGCAGTATTTT.

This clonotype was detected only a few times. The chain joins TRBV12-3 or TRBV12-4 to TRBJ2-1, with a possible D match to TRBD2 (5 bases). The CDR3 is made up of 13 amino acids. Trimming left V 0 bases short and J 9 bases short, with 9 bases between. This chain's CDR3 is CASSLAGVGEQFF. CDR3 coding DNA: TGTGCCAGCAGTTTAGCGGGAGTGGGTGAGCAGTTCTTC.

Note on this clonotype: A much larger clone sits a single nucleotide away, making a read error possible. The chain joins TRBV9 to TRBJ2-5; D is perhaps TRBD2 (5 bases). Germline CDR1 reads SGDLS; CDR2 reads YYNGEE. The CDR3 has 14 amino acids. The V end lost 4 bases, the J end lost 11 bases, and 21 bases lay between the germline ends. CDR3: CASSPRAGKDEQYF. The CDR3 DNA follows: TGTGCCAGCAGCCCCCGAGCCGGGAAGGATGAGCAGTACTTC.

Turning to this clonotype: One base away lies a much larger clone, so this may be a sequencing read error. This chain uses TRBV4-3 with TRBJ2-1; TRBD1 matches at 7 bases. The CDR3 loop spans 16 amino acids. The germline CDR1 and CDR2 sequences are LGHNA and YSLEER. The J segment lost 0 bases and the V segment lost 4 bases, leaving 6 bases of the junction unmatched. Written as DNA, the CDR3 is TGCGCCAGCAGCCTCCAGACAGGGAGCTCCTACAATGAGCAGTTCTTC. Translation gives CASSLQTGSSYNEQFF.

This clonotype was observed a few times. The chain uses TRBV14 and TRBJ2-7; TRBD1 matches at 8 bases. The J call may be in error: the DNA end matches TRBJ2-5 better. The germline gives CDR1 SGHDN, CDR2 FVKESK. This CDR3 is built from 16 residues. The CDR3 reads CASSQGGTGISETQYF. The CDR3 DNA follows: TGTGCCAGCAGCCAAGGGGGGACAGGAATTTCGGAGACCCAGTACTTC.

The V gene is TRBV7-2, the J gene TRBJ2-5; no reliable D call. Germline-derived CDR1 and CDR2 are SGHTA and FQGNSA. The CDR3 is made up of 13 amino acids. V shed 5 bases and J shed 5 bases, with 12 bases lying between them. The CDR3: CASSPSFGETQYF. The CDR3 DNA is TGTGCCAGCAGCCCCTCATTTGGGGAGACCCAGTACTTC.

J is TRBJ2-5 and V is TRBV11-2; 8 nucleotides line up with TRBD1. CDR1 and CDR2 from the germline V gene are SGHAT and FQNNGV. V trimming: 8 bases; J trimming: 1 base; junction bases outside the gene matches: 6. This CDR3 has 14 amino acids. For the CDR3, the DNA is TGTGCCAGCGGGGGGACAGGACTCCAAGAGACCCAGTACTTC. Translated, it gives CASGGTGLQETQYF.

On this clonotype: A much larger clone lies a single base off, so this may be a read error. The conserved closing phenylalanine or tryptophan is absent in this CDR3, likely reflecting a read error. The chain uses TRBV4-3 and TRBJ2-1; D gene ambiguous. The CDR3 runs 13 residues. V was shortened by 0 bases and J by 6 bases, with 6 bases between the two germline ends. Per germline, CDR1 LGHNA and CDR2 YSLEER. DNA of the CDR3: TGCGCCAGCAGCCAAGAGCAACGCAATGAGCAGTTCTTA. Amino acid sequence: CASSQEQRNEQFL.

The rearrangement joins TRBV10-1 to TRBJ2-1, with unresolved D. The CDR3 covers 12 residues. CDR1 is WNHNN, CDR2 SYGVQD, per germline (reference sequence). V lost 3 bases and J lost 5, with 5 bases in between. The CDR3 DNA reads TGCGCCAGCAGTGATGGGAACAATGAGCAGTTCTTC. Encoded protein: CASSDGNNEQFF.

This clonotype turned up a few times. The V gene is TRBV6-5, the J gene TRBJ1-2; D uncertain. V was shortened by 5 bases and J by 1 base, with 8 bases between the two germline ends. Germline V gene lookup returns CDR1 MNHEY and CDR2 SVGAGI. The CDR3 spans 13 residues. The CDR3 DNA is TGTGCCAGCAGTGACGCGGTTAACTATGGCTACACCTTC. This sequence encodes CASSDAVNYGYTF.

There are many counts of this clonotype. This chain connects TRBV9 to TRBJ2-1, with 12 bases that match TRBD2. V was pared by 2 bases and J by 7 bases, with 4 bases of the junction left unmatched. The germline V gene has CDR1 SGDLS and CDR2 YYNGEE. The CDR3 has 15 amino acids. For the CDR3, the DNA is TGTGCCAGCAGCGTTACTAGCGGGAGGACAAATGAGCAGTTCTTC. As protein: CASSVTSGRTNEQFF.

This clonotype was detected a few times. CDR3 sequence reads: CASSLARGLETQYF. DNA for the CDR3: TGTGCCAGCAGCTTAGCCAGGGGTTTAGAGACCCAGTACTTC. The chain employs TRBV11-1 and TRBJ2-5; weak D call: TRBD1 (6 bases). The V and J ends lost 0 bases and 4 bases respectively, with 9 bases between them. The germline V gene has CDR1 SGHAT and CDR2 FQDESV (reference sequence). The CDR3 covers 14 residues.

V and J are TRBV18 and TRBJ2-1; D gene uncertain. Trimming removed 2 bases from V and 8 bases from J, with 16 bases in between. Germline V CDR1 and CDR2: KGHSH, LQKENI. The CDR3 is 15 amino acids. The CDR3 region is CASSPGTTQVDEQFF. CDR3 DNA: TGTGCCAGCTCACCAGGAACTACTCAAGTCGATGAGCAGTTCTTC.

CDR3 in amino acids: CASSQDRTVYYGYTF. Written as DNA, the CDR3 is TGCGCCAGCAGCCAAGACCGGACAGTTTACTATGGCTACACCTTC. The gene calls are TRBV4-3 and TRBJ1-2; possible D gene TRBD1, 6 bases. This CDR3 has 15 residues. Trimming removed 0 bases at V and 3 bases at J, with 11 bases between. Per the germline V gene, CDR1 is LGHNA and CDR2 is YSLEER.

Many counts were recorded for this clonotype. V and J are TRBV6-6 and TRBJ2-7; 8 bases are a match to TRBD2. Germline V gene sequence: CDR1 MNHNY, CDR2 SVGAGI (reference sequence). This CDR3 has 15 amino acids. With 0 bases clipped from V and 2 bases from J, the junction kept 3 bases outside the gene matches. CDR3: CASSYSAGGPYEQYF. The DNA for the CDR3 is TGTGCCAGCAGTTACTCTGCGGGAGGACCCTACGAGCAGTACTTC.

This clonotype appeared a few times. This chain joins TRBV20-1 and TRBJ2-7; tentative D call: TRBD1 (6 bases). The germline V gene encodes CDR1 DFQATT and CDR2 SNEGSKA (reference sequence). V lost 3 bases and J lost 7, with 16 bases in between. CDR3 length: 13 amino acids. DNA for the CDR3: TGCAGTGCTAGCGGGGACACCCCTTGGGAGCAGTACTTC. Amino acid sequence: CSASGDTPWEQYF.

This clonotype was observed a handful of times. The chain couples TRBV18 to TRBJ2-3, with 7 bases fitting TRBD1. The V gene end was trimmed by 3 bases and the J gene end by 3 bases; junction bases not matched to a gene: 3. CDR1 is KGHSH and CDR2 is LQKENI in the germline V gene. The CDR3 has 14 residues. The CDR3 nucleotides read TGTGCCAGCTCACCGAGGGGGCGGACAGATACGCAGTATTTT. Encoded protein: CASSPRGRTDTQYF.

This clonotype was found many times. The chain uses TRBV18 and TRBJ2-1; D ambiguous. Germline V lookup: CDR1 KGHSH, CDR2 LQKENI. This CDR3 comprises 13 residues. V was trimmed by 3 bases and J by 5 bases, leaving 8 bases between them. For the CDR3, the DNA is TGTGCCAGCTCACCGGGTCAGAACAATGAGCAGTTCTTC. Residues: CASSPGQNNEQFF. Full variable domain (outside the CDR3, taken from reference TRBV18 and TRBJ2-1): NAGVMQNPRHLVRRRGQEARLRCSPMKGHSHVYWYRQLPEEGLKFMVYLQKENIIDESGMPKERFSAEFPKEGPSILRIQQVVRGDSAAYFCASSPGQNNEQFFGPGTRLTVL.